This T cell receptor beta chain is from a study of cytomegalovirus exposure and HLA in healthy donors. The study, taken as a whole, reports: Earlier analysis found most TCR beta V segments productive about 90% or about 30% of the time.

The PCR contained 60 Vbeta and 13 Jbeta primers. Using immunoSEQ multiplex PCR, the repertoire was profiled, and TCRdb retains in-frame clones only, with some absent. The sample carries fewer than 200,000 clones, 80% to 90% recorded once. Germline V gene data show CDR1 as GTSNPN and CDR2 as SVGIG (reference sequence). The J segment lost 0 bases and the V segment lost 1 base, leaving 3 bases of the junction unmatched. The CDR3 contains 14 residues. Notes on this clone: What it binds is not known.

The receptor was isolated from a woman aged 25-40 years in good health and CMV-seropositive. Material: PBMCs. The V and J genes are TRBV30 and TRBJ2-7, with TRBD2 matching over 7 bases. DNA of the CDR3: TGTGCCTGGAGTGGGGGGGGGACCTCCTACGAGCAGTACTTC. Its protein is CAWSGGGTSYEQYF.